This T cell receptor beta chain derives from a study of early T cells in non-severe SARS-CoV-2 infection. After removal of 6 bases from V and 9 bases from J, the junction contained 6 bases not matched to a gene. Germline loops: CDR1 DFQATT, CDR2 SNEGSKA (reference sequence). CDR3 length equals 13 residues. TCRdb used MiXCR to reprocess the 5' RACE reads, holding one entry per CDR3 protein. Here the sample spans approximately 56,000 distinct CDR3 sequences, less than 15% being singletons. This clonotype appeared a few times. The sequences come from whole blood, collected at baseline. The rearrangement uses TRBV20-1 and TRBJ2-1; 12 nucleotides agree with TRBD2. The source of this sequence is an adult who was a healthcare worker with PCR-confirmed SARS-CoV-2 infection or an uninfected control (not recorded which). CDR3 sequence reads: CSARLAGAVEQFF. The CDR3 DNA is TGCAGTGCCAGACTAGCGGGGGCCGTTGAGCAGTTCTTC.